This T cell receptor (beta chain) was recorded in a study of T cell changes during pregnancy in multiple sclerosis. Data came from immunoSEQ multiplex PCR; TCRdb stores just in-frame clones and leaves some out. The sample has about 70,000 clones, about nine tenths seen once; the top ten hold 0.29%. The specimen was CD4+ T cells from peripheral blood mononuclear cells, collected after pregnancy. The sequence was obtained from a female donor with multiple sclerosis, enrolled in a pregnancy study.

CDR3 amino acids: CAWSVDRQGGGITGELFF. CDR3 sequence (DNA): TGTGCCTGGAGTGTAGACCGACAGGGGGGCGGGATCACCGGGGAGCTGTTTTTT. The rearrangement links TRBV30 to TRBJ2-2; 9 bases map to TRBD1. Germline CDR1 GTSNPN, CDR2 SVGIG (reference sequence). J gave up 4 bases and V 0 bases, and 12 bases lay outside the gene matches. The length of the CDR3 is 18 residues. The whole variable domain, filled in from reference TRBV30 and TRBJ2-2, reads SQTIHQWPATLVQPVGSPLSLECTVEGTSNPNLYWYRQAAGRGLQLLFYSVGIGQISSEVPQNLSASRPQDRQFILSSKKLLLSDSGFYLCAWSVDRQGGGITGELFFGEGSRLTVL.